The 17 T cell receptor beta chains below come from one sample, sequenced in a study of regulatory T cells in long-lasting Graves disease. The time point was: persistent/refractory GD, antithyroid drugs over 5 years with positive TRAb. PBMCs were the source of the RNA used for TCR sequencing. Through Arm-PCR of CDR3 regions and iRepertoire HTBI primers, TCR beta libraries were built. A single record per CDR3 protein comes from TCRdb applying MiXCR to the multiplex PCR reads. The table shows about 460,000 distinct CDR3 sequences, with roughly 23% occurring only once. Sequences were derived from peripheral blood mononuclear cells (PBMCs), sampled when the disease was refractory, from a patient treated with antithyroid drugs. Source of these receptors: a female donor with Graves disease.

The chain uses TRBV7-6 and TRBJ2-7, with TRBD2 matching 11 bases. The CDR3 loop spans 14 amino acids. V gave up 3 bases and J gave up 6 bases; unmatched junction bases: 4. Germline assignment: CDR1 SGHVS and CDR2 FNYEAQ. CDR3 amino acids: CASSFETSGTEQYF. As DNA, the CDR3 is TGTGCCAGCAGCTTCGAGACTAGCGGGACCGAGCAGTACTTC.

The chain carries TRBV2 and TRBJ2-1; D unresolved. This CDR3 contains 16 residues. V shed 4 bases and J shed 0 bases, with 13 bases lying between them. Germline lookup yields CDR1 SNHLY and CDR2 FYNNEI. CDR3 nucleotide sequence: TGTGCCAGCAGTGGGCAGGTTTTAAGCTCCTACAATGAGCAGTTCTTC. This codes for CASSGQVLSSYNEQFF.

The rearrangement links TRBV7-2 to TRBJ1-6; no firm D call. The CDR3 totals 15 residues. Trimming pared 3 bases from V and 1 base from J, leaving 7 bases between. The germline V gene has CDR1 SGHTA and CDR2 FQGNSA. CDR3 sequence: CASSFAPSYNSPLHF. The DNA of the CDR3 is TGTGCCAGCAGCTTTGCTCCGTCCTATAATTCACCCCTCCACTTT.

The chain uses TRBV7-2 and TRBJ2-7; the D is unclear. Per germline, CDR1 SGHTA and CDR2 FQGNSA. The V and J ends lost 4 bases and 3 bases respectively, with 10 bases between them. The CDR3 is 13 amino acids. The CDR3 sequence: CASSSGSNYEQYF. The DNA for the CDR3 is TGTGCCAGCAGCTCCGGGTCCAACTACGAGCAGTACTTC.

DNA of the CDR3: TGCGCCAGCAGCCAAGTGGTGGGTTACGGCTCTGGGGCCAACGTCCTGACTTTC. Its protein is CASSQVVGYGSGANVLTF. This chain links TRBV4-1 with TRBJ2-6; no clear D gene. V gave up 1 base and J gave up 0 bases, with 13 bases separating them. Germline V gives CDR1 MGHRA, CDR2 YSYEKL. This CDR3 spans 18 amino acids.

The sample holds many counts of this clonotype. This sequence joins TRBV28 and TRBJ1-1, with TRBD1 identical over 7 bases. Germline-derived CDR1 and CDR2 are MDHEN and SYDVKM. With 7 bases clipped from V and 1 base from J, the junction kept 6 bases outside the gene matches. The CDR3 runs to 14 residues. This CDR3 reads CASTRNRGNTEAFF. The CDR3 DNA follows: TGTGCCAGCACAAGGAACAGGGGGAACACTGAAGCTTTCTTT.

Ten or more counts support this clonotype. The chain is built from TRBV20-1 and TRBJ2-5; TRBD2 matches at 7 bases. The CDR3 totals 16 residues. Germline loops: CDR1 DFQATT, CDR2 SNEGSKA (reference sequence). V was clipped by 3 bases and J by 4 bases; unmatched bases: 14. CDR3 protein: CSARPGGSVTRETQYF. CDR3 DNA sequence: TGCAGTGCTAGGCCCGGGGGGAGCGTAACCCGAGAGACCCAGTACTTC.

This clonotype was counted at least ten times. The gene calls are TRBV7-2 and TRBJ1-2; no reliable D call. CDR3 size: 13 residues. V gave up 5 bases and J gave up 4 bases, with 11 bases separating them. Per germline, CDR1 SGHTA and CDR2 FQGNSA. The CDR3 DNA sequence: TGTGCCAGCAGCCCAACGGGAGGCTATGGCTACACCTTC. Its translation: CASSPTGGYGYTF.

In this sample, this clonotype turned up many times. CDR3 in amino acids: CASSEVSGDYGYTF. CDR3 in DNA: TGTGCCAGCAGTGAAGTATCGGGGGACTATGGCTACACCTTC. The chain uses TRBV6-1 and TRBJ1-2, with D possibly matching TRBD1 (5 bases). The CDR3 runs to 14 residues. V was trimmed by 1 base and J by 3 bases, leaving 9 bases between them. Germline V CDR1 and CDR2: MNHNS, SASEGT.

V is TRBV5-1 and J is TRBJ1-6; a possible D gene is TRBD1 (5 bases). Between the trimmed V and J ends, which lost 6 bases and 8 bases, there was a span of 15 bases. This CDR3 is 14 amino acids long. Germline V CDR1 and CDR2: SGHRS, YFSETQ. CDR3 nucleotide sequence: TGCGCCAGCAAGGAGGGGCCGATGGATTCACCCCTCCACTTT. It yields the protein CASKEGPMDSPLHF.

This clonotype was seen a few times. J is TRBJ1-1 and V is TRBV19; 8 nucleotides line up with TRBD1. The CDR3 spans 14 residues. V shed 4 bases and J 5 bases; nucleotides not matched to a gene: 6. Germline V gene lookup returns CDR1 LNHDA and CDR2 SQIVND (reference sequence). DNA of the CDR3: TGTGCCAGTAGTACCAAACAGGGGGGAACTGAAGCTTTCTTT. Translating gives CASSTKQGGTEAFF.

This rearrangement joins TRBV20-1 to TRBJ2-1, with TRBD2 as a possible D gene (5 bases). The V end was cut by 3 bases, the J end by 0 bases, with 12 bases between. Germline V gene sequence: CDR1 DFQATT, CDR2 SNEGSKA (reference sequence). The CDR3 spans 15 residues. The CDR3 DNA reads TGCAGTGCTAGGCTAGCAGGCGTCTCCTACAATGAGCAGTTCTTC. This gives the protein CSARLAGVSYNEQFF.

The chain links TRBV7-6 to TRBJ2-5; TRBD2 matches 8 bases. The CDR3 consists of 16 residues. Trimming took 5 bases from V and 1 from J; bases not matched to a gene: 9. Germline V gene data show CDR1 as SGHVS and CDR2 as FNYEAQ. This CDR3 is CASSALAGGLQETQYF. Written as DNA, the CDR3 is TGTGCCAGCAGCGCACTCGCGGGAGGCCTCCAAGAGACCCAGTACTTC.

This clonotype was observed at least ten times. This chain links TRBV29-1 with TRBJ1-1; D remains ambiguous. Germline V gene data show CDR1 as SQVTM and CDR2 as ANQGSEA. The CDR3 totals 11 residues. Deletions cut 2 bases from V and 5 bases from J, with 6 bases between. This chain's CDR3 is CSVESGTEAFF. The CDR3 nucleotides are TGCAGCGTTGAATCGGGGACTGAAGCTTTCTTT.

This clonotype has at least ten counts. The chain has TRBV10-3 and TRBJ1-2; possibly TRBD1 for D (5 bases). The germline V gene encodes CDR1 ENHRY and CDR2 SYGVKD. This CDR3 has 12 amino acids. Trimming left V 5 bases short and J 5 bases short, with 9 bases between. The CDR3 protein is CAISRDSYGYTF. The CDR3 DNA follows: TGTGCCATCAGTCGGGACTCTTATGGCTACACCTTC.

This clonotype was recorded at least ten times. The CDR3 region is CASSISRNTGELFF. CDR3 nucleotide sequence: TGTGCCAGTAGTATCAGCAGAAACACCGGGGAGCTGTTTTTT. The J gene is TRBJ2-2, the V gene TRBV19; D is ambiguous. The germline V and J ends were trimmed by 3 bases and 2 bases, with 7 bases remaining between them. CDR1 is LNHDA and CDR2 is SQIVND in the germline V gene (reference sequence). CDR3 length: 14 amino acids.

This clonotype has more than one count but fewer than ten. This chain's CDR3 is CASSLGNLYEQYF. The CDR3 DNA reads TGCGCCAGCAGCTTGGGCAATCTCTACGAGCAGTACTTC. The chain carries TRBV5-1 and TRBJ2-7; D call uncertain. Trimming removed 0 bases at V and 3 bases at J, with 7 bases between. This CDR3 contains 13 residues. Germline assignment: CDR1 SGHRS and CDR2 YFSETQ.